The clone carrying this TCR beta chain occurred a few times. Its antigen remains unknown. This sample was taken from a study of cytomegalovirus exposure and HLA in healthy donors. Study-wide context: Later, an analysis reported that the roughly 120 validation repertoires had used the same platform as the approximately 670 first-cohort repertoires. The study, taken as a whole, reports: A few chains tied to CMV proved CMV antigen-specific in vitro. The listing of roughly 160 TCR beta chains classed them as cytomegalovirus-associated.

The donors belonged to the roughly 120-subject validation cohort, separate from the roughly 710-subject first cohort. Some clones are missing from TCRdb's copy, which holds only in-frame ones; the method was immunoSEQ multiplex PCR. The sample has some 130,000 clones, 89% seen once; the top ten hold roughly 1.2%. CDR1 is PRHDT and CDR2 is FYEKMQ in the germline V gene (reference sequence). The V segment lost 3 bases and the J segment 8 bases; nucleotides outside the gene matches: 6. CDR3 length: 14 residues. The chain combines TRBV13 with TRBJ2-1; 8 positions agree with TRBD2. Sequences were obtained from PBMCs. This TCR was sampled from a woman between 18 and 29 years old in good health and CMV-seronegative. The CDR3 nucleotides read TGTGCCAGCAGCTTTTCTGCGGGGGGACATGAGCAGTTCTTC. Its translation is CASSFSAGGHEQFF. Using reference TRBV13 and TRBJ2-1 for the parts outside the CDR3, the full variable domain is AAGVIQSPRHLIKEKRETATLKCYPIPRHDTVYWYQQGPGQDPQFLISFYEKMQSDKGSIPDRFSAQQFSDYHSELNMSSLELGDSALYFCASSFSAGGHEQFFGPGTRLTVL.